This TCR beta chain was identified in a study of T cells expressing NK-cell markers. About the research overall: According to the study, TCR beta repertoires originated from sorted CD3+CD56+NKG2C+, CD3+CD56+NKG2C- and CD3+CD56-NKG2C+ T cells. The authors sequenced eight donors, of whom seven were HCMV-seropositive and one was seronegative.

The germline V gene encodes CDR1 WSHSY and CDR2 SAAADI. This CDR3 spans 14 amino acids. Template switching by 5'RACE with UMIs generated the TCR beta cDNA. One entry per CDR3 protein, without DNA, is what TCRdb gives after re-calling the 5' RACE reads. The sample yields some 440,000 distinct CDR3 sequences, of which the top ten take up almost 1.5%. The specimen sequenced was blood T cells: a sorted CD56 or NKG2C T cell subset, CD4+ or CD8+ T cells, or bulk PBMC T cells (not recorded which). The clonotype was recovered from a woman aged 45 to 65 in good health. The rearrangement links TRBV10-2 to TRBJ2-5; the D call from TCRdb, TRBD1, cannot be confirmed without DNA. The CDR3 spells CASSQQGLQETQYF.